These 21 T cell receptor beta chains were all obtained from the same sample, sequenced in a study of graft-versus-host responses after intestinal transplantation (TCRdb year 2021). The library was produced with the immunoSEQ multiplex PCR assay. In its TCRdb copy, this immuneACCESS table keeps in-frame sequences only and misses some clones. Where compared with another copy, unresolved V genes explain less than half of these, and the others have no known cause. Counted in this sample were 13,000 to 15,000 clones; more than 65% of them appeared once. 3.9% of the sample rests with the top ten. Intraepithelial and lamina propria lymphocytes were isolated from graft specimens using dithiothreitol, EDTA incubations and collagenase D digestion. The specimen was ileum tissue, collected about 26 days after intestinal transplant. The receptors stem from a human patient who received an intestinal transplant, so some T cells may come from the graft donor.

The rearrangement links TRBV30 to TRBJ2-3; TRBD1 aligns across 9 bases. In germline, CDR1 is GTSNPN, CDR2 SVGIG (reference sequence). There are 14 residues in the CDR3. With 1 base clipped from V and 10 bases from J, the junction kept 9 bases outside the gene matches. The CDR3 region has the DNA TGTGCCTGGAGTGCCGACAGGGGGGCCTCTCCGCAGTATTTT. It specifies CAWSADRGASPQYF.

The chain combines TRBV7-2 with TRBJ2-3, with 11 bases identical to TRBD2. The J segment lost 1 base and the V segment lost 0 bases, leaving 3 bases of the junction unmatched. The CDR3 extends over 17 amino acids. Germline V gives CDR1 SGHTA, CDR2 FQGNSA. The CDR3 is CASSLAVLAGGTDTQYF. As DNA, the CDR3 is TGTGCCAGCAGCTTAGCGGTACTAGCGGGGGGCACAGATACGCAGTATTTT.

The rearrangement links TRBV28 to TRBJ2-7; 7 bases agree with TRBD2. With 2 bases clipped from V and 6 bases from J, the junction kept 10 bases outside the gene matches. This CDR3 contains 15 residues. Germline V gene sequence: CDR1 MDHEN, CDR2 SYDVKM. The CDR3 reads CASSLGGAGDLEQYV. The CDR3 DNA sequence: TGTGCCAGCAGTTTAGGAGGGGCGGGGGACCTCGAGCAGTACGTC.

Judged by abundance, this clone is medium-sized (0.01 to 0.1%). This same CDR3 is encoded by further DNA sequences in the sample. This chain joins TRBV6-4 and TRBJ1-6; D is possibly TRBD1 (5 bases). Germline CDR1 is MRHNA and CDR2 is SNTAGT. The CDR3 runs 14 residues. Trimming removed 2 bases from V and 6 bases from J, with 8 bases in between. DNA for the CDR3: TGTGCCAGCAGTGACCAGGGTGGTAATTCACCCCTCCACTTT. It specifies CASSDQGGNSPLHF.

The rearrangement uses TRBV2 and TRBJ2-3; 9 bases match TRBD2. This CDR3 spans 15 amino acids. After removal of 8 bases from V and 5 bases from J, the junction contained 11 bases not matched to a gene. Germline V gene sequence: CDR1 SNHLY, CDR2 FYNNEI. This CDR3 reads CASRRGRGGRDTQYF. In DNA form, the CDR3 reads TGTGCCAGCCGAAGGGGGCGGGGGGGCCGAGATACGCAGTATTTT.

The chain couples TRBV7-6 to TRBJ2-1; 15 bases align to TRBD2. CDR3 length equals 15 residues. Per germline, CDR1 SGHVS and CDR2 FNYEAQ. V shed 3 bases, J shed 6 bases, and the junction held 0 bases outside the gene matches. In DNA form, the CDR3 reads TGTGCCAGCAGCTTGGGACTAGCGGGGGGCAATGAGCAGTTCTTC. Residues: CASSLGLAGGNEQFF.

The V gene is TRBV27, the J gene TRBJ2-3; 8 nucleotides line up with TRBD2. J gave up 2 bases and V 8 bases, and 9 bases lay outside the gene matches. CDR3 length: 15 residues. CDR1 and CDR2 from the germline V gene are MNHEY and SMNVEV (reference sequence). CDR3 DNA sequence: TGTGCCAGCGGGTTAGCGGGACCTTACACAGATACGCAGTATTTT. This gives the protein CASGLAGPYTDTQYF.

The CDR3, as DNA: TGTGCCAGCCAGGGTTTACGCTACACCTTC. Protein: CASQGLRYTF. This chain links TRBV2 with TRBJ1-2; TRBD1 might be the D (5 bases). Looked up from germline, CDR1 is SNHLY and CDR2 is FYNNEI. V was shortened by 8 bases and J by 9 bases, with 10 bases between the two germline ends. The length of the CDR3 is 10 residues.

This chain connects TRBV11-2 to TRBJ2-7, with 9 nucleotides matching TRBD2. The trim removed 5 bases at V and 7 bases at J, leaving 15 bases unmatched. The CDR3 sequence is 16 residues long. Germline CDR1 reads SGHAT; CDR2 reads FQNNGV. The CDR3 is CASSPDVIAGESEQYF. The CDR3 coding sequence is TGTGCCAGCAGCCCAGACGTTATAGCGGGGGAATCGGAGCAGTACTTC.

This chain joins TRBV29-1 and TRBJ1-4; 8 positions agree with TRBD1. V lost 6 bases and J lost 16; bases outside the gene matches: 10. The CDR3 is 11 amino acids. Germline values: CDR1 SQVTM, CDR2 ANQGSEA. Written as DNA, the CDR3 is TGCAGCGTGGAACTCGACAGGGGTCGGTTTTTT. As protein: CSVELDRGRFF.

This clone was observed a few times. The rearrangement uses TRBV7-9 and TRBJ2-1; tentatively, D is TRBD2 (5 bases). Trimming removed 5 bases at V and 9 bases at J, with 17 bases between. This CDR3 comprises 14 residues. Germline V lookup: CDR1 SEHNR, CDR2 FQNEAQ (reference sequence). The CDR3 loop is CASSPVRGTGEQFF. The CDR3 bases are TGTGCCAGCAGCCCAGTTCGGGGAACTGGTGAGCAGTTCTTC.

The gene calls are TRBV7-6 and TRBJ2-3, with D uncertain. The V end lost 1 base, the J end lost 2 bases, and 4 bases lay between the germline ends. This CDR3 has 13 residues. Germline V lookup: CDR1 SGHVS, CDR2 FNYEAQ. This CDR3 is CASSLDYTDTQYF. The CDR3 coding sequence is TGTGCCAGCAGCTTAGACTACACAGATACGCAGTATTTT.

The CDR3 sequence: CASSDRRVSGNQPQHF. CDR3 sequence (DNA): TGTGCCAGCAGTGATAGGAGGGTATCAGGCAATCAGCCCCAGCATTTT. V usage is TRBV6-1 and J usage is TRBJ1-5; D unresolved. Germline values: CDR1 MNHNS, CDR2 SASEGT. The CDR3 length is 16 residues. V lost 3 bases and J 2 bases, leaving 14 bases between the germline ends.

This rearrangement joins TRBV5-1 to TRBJ2-2; TRBD1 aligns across 7 bases. The CDR3 runs to 18 residues. Germline loops: CDR1 SGHRS, CDR2 YFSETQ. J was trimmed by 3 bases and V by 4 bases; bases with no gene match: 15. The CDR3 bases are TGCGCCAGCAGCCCGAAAACCTTGGCACAGGGGCACACCGGGGAGCTGTTTTTT. Its translation: CASSPKTLAQGHTGELFF.

The DNA for the CDR3 is TGTGCCAGCCGGGGAGGGGGGCCAACTGGGAACACTGAAGCTTTCTTT. This gives the protein CASRGGGPTGNTEAFF. The chain joins TRBV25-1 to TRBJ1-1; a possible D gene is TRBD1 (6 bases). Germline CDR1 and CDR2: MGHDK and SYGVNS. The V end was cut by 8 bases, the J end by 1 base, with 20 bases between. This CDR3 is 16 amino acids long. The full variable domain, rest sourced from reference TRBV25-1 and TRBJ1-1, is EADIYQTPRYLVIGTGKKITLECSQTMGHDKMYWYQQDPGMELHLIHYSYGVNSTEKGDLSSESTVSRIRTEHFPLTLESARPSHTSQYLCASRGGGPTGNTEAFFGQGTRLTVV.

The V and J genes are TRBV18 and TRBJ2-3; D is undetermined. V lost 2 bases and J lost 4, with 10 bases in between. The CDR3 is made up of 14 amino acids. Germline V gene sequence: CDR1 KGHSH, CDR2 LQKENI. The CDR3 sequence is CASSPMQVADTQYF. Written as DNA, the CDR3 is TGTGCCAGCTCACCAATGCAGGTGGCAGATACGCAGTATTTT.

The chain combines TRBV27 with TRBJ1-4; no firm D call. V dropped 2 bases and J dropped 8 bases, with 12 bases sitting between them. The germline V gene encodes CDR1 MNHEY and CDR2 SMNVEV (reference sequence). The CDR3 is made up of 14 amino acids. The CDR3 is CASSLGRPREKLFF. The CDR3 DNA reads as TGTGCCAGCAGTTTAGGCAGGCCCAGGGAAAAACTGTTTTTT.

The sample holds one count of this clone. J is TRBJ2-7 and V is TRBV5-8, with TRBD1 matching 9 bases. This CDR3 has 16 amino acids. V shed 3 bases and J 0 bases; nucleotides not matched to a gene: 7. The germline CDR1 and CDR2 sequences are SGHTS and YDEGEE. CDR3 sequence reads: CASSSTGTGHSYEQYV. Written as DNA, the CDR3 is TGTGCCAGCAGCTCGACCGGGACAGGGCACTCCTACGAGCAGTACGTC.

The chain links TRBV5-4 to TRBJ2-7; TRBD2 might be the D (6 bases). The V and J ends lost 2 bases and 2 bases respectively, with 11 bases between them. The CDR3 is made up of 14 amino acids. The V gene's germline CDR1 is SGHNT and CDR2 YYREEE (reference sequence). The CDR3 region is CASSLGGAPYEQYV. The CDR3 nucleotides are TGTGCCAGCAGCTTAGGAGGGGCCCCCTACGAGCAGTACGTC.

The table lists this clone with a count of one. The genes are TRBV27 and TRBJ2-5; TRBD2 aligns across 10 bases. The CDR3 has 16 residues. CDR1 and CDR2 from the germline V gene are MNHEY and SMNVEV (reference sequence). Trimming took 0 bases from V and 3 from J; bases not matched to a gene: 4. The CDR3: CASSLSRSGGEETQYF. In DNA form, the CDR3 reads TGTGCCAGCAGTTTATCGCGGAGCGGGGGGGAAGAGACCCAGTACTTC.

The rearrangement links TRBV19 to TRBJ2-7; D might be TRBD1 (6 bases). The V and J ends lost 3 bases and 3 bases respectively, with 18 bases between them. The CDR3 is made up of 16 amino acids. In germline, CDR1 is LNHDA, CDR2 SQIVND (reference sequence). CDR3 sequence (DNA): TGTGCCAGTAGTATGACTACAGGGCTACTTTACTACGAGCAGTACGTC. Its translation is CASSMTTGLLYYEQYV.